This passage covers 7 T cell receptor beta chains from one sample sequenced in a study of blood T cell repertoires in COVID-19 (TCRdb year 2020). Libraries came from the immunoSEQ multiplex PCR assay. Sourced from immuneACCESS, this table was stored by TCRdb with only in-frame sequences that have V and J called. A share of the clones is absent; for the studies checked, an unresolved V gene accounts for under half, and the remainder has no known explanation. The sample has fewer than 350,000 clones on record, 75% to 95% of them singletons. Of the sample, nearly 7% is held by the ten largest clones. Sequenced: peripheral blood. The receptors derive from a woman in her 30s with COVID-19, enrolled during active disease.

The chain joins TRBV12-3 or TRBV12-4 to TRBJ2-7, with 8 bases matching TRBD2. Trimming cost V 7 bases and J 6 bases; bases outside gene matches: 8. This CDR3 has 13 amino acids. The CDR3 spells CASNGGGLGEQYF. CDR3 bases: TGTGCCAGCAACGGCGGGGGGCTTGGCGAGCAGTACTTC.

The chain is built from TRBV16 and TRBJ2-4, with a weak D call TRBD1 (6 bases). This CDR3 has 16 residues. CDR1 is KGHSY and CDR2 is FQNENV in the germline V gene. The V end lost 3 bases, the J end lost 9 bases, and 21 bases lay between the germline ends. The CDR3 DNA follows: TGTGCCAGCAGCCATCACCGACAGGTGGGGGTGGGCATTCAGTACTTC. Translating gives CASSHHRQVGVGIQYF.

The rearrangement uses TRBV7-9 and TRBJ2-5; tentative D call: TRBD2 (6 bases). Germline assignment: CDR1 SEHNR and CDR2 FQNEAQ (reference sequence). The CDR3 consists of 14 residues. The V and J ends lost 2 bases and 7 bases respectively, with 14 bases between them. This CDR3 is CASSLMVRGGTQYF. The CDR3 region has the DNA TGTGCCAGCAGCTTAATGGTTCGGGGAGGGACCCAGTACTTC.

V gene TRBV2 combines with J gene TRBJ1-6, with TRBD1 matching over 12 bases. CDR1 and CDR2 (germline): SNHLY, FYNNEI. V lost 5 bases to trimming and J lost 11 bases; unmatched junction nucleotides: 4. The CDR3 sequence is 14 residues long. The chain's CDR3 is CASSHRDRGPPLHF. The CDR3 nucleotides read TGTGCCAGCAGTCACCGGGACAGGGGGCCACCCCTCCACTTT. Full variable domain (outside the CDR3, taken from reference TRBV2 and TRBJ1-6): EPEVTQTPSHQVTQMGQEVILRCVPISNHLYFYWYRQILGQKVEFLVSFYNNEISEKSEIFDDQFSVERPDGSNFTLKIRSTKLEDSAMYFCASSHRDRGPPLHFGNGTRLTVT.

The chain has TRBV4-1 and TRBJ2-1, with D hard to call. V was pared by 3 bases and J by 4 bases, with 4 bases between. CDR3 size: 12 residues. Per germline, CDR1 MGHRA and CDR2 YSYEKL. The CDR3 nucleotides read TGCGCCAGCAGCCACGGTTACAATGAGCAGTTCTTC. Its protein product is CASSHGYNEQFF.

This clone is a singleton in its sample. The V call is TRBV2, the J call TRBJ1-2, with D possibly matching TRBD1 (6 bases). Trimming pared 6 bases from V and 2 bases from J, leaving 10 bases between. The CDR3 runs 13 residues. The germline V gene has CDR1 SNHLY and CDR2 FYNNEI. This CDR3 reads CASSGGQNYGYTF. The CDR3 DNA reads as TGTGCCAGCAGCGGCGGACAGAACTATGGCTACACCTTC.

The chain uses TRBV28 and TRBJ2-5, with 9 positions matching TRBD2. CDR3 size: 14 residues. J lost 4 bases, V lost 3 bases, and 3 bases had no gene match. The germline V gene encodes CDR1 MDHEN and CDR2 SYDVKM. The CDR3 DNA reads TGTGCCAGCAGTTTCTTGCGGGAGGGAGAGACCCAGTACTTC. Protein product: CASSFLREGETQYF.